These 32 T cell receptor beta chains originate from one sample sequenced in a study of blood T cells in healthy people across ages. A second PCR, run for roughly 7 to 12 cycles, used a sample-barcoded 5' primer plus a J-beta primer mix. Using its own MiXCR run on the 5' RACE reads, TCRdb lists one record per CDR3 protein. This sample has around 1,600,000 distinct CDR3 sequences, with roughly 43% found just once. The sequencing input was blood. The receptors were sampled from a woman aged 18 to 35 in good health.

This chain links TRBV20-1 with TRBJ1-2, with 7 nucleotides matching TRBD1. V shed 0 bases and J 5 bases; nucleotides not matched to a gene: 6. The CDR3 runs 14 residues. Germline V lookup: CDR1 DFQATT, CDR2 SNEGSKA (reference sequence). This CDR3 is CSARDLDRDYGYTF. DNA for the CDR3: TGCAGTGCTAGAGACCTCGACAGGGATTATGGCTACACCTTC.

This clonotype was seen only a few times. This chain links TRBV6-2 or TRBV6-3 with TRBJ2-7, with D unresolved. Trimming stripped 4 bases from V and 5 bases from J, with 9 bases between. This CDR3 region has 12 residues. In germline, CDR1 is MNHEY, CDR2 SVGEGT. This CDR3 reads CASSSQSHEQYF. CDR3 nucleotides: TGTGCCAGCAGTTCGCAGTCCCACGAGCAGTACTTC.

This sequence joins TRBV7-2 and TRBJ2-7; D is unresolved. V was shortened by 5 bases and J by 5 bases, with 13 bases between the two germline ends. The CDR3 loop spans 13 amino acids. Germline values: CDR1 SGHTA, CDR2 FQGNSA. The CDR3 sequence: CASSRLARDEQYF. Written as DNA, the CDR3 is TGTGCCAGCAGCCGGTTAGCTCGCGACGAGCAGTACTTC.

The CDR3 loop is CASSPPSPSSTDTQYF. Here the CDR3 DNA reads TGTGCCAGCAGCCCCCCCTCACCTTCTAGCACAGATACGCAGTATTTT. The chain is built from TRBV7-9 and TRBJ2-3; D is undetermined. V lost 5 bases and J lost 0, with 15 bases in between. CDR3 size: 16 residues. Germline CDR1 SEHNR, CDR2 FQNEAQ (reference sequence).

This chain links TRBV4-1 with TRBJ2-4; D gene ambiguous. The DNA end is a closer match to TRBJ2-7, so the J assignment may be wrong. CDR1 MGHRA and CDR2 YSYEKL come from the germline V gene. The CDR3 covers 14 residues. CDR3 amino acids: CASSDRLRFGEQYF. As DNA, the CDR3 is TGCGCCAGCAGTGATCGTCTCAGGTTCGGCGAGCAGTACTTC.

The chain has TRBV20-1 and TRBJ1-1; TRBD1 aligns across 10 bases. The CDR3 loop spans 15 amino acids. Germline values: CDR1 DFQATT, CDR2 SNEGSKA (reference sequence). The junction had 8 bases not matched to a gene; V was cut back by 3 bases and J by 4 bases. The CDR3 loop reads CSARDRDRGITEAFF. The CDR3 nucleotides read TGCAGTGCTAGGGACCGGGACAGGGGAATCACTGAAGCTTTCTTT.

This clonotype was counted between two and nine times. The CDR3 is CASSRDSGQGGFKYGYTF. The DNA for the CDR3 is TGTGCCAGCAGCAGAGATTCGGGACAGGGAGGTTTTAAGTATGGCTACACCTTC. The genes are TRBV7-8 and TRBJ1-2; 9 bases fit TRBD1. The CDR3 sequence is 18 residues long. Germline assignment: CDR1 SGHVS and CDR2 FQNEAQ. V was clipped by 5 bases and J by 5 bases; unmatched bases: 18.

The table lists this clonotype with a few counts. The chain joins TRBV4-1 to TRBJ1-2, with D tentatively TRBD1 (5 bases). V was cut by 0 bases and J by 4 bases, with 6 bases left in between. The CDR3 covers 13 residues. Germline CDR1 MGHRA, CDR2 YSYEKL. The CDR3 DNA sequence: TGCGCCAGCAGCCAAGAAGGGGCCTATGGCTACACCTTC. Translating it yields CASSQEGAYGYTF.

In nucleotides, the CDR3 is TGCAGTGCTAGAGTCCCCGGACAGGGGGTCCACGAGCAGTACTTC. Its translation is CSARVPGQGVHEQYF. The V call is TRBV20-1, the J call TRBJ2-7; 10 bases agree with TRBD1. The J segment lost 5 bases and the V segment lost 1 base, leaving 8 bases of the junction unmatched. Germline V gene data show CDR1 as DFQATT and CDR2 as SNEGSKA (reference sequence). The CDR3 has 15 residues.

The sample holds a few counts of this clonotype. The chain's CDR3 is CSAVDRGRTEKLFF. DNA for the CDR3: TGCAGTGCTGTAGACAGGGGGCGCACGGAAAAACTGTTTTTT. This chain uses TRBV20-1 with TRBJ1-4, with 10 bases matching TRBD1. The V gene end was trimmed by 5 bases and the J gene end by 8 bases; junction bases not matched to a gene: 8. Germline V CDR1 and CDR2: DFQATT, SNEGSKA (reference sequence). This CDR3 has 14 amino acids.

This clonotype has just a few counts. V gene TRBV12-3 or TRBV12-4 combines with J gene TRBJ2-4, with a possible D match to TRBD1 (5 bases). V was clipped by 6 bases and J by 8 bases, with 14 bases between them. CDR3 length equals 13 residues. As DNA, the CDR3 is TGTGCCAGCAGCTCAGGGTCCGAGGACATTCAGTACTTC. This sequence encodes CASSSGSEDIQYF.

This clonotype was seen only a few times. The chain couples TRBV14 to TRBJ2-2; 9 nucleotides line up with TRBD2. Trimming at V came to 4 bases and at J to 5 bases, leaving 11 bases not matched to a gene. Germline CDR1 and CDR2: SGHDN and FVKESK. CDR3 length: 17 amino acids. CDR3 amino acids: CASSRRLAARGTGELFF. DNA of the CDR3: TGTGCCAGCAGCCGCAGACTAGCGGCACGAGGGACCGGGGAGCTGTTTTTT.

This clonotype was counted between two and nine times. The CDR3: CASTGTDSYEQYF. DNA for the CDR3: TGTGCCAGCACAGGGACAGACTCCTACGAGCAGTACTTC. This chain joins TRBV3-1 and TRBJ2-7, with 7 bases matching TRBD1. The CDR3 has 13 residues. With V trimmed by 7 bases and J by 0 bases, 3 bases remained unmatched. Germline V CDR1 and CDR2: LGHDT, YNNKEL (reference sequence).

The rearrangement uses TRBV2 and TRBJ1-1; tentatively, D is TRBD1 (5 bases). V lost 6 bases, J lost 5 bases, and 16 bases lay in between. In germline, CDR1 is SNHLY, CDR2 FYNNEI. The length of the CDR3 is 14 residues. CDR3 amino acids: CASRNQGRGTEAFF. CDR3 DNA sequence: TGTGCCAGCAGAAACCAGGGAAGAGGGACTGAAGCTTTCTTT.

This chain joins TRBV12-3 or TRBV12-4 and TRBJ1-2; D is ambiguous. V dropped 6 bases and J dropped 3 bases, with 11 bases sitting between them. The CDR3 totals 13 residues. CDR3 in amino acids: CASRKGGDYGYTF. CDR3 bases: TGTGCCAGCAGAAAAGGCGGGGACTATGGCTACACCTTC.

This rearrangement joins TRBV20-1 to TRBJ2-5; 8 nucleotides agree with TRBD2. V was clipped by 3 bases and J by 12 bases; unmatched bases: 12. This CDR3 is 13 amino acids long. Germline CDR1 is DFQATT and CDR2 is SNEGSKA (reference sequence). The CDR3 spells CSASGLAGNTKYF. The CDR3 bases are TGCAGTGCTAGTGGGCTAGCGGGCAATACGAAGTACTTC.

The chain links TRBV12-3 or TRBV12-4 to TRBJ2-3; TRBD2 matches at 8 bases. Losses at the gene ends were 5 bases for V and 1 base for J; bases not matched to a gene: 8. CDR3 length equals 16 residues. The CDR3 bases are TGTGCCAGCAGTATCTTACTGGGACTAGGCACAGATACGCAGTATTTT. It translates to CASSILLGLGTDTQYF.

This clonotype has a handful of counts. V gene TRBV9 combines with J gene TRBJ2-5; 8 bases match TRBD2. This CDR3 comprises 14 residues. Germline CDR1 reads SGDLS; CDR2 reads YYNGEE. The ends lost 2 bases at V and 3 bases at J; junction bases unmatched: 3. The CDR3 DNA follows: TGTGCCAGCAGCGTCGGACTAGCAGAAGAGACCCAGTACTTC. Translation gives CASSVGLAEETQYF.

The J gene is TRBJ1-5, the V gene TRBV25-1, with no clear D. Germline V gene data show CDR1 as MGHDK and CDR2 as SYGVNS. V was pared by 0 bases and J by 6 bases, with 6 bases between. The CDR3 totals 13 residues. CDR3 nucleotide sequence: TGTGCCAGCAGTGAATACTCGGGTCAGCCCCAGCATTTT. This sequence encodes CASSEYSGQPQHF.

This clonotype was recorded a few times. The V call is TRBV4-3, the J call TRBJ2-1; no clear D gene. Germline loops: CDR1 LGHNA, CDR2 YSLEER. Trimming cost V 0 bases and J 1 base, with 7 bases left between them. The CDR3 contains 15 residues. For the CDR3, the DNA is TGCGCCAGCAGCCAAGATTTCCATTCCTACAATGAGCAGTTCTTC. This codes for CASSQDFHSYNEQFF.

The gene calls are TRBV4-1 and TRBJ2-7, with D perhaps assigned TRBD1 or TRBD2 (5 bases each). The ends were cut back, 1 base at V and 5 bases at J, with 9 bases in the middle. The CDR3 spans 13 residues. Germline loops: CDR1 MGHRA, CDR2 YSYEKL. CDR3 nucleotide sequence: TGCGCCAGCAGCCAAGGTACGGGGCACGAGCAGTACTTC. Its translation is CASSQGTGHEQYF.

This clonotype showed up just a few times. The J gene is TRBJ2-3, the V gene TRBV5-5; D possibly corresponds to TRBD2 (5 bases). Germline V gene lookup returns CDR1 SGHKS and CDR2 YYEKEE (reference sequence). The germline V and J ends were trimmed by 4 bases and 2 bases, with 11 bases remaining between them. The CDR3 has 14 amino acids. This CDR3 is CASSPWEPTDTQYF. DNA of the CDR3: TGTGCCAGCAGCCCCTGGGAGCCCACAGATACGCAGTATTTT. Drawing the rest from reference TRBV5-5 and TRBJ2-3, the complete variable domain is DAGVTQSPTHLIKTRGQQVTLRCSPISGHKSVSWYQQVLGQGPQFIFQYYEKEERGRGNFPDRFSARQFPNYSSELNVNALLLGDSALYLCASSPWEPTDTQYFGPGTRLTVL.

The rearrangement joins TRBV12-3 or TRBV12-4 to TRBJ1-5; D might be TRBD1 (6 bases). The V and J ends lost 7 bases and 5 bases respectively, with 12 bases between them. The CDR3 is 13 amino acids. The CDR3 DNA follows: TGTGCCAGCACAAGGACAGTGGATCAGCCCCAGCATTTT. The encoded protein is CASTRTVDQPQHF.

The CDR3 loop is CASGPGLARREQYF. The CDR3 bases are TGTGCCAGCGGACCCGGACTAGCGCGACGCGAGCAGTACTTC. The V gene is TRBV28, the J gene TRBJ2-7; 9 bases are a match to TRBD2. Germline-derived CDR1 and CDR2 are MDHEN and SYDVKM. The V and J ends lost 8 bases and 6 bases, in that order; junction bases with no gene match: 11. CDR3 length: 14 residues.

The CDR3 DNA follows: TGTGCTAGCGGACAGGGGTTCCAAGAGACCCAGTTCTTC. Protein sequence: CASGQGFQETQFF. The chain employs TRBV7-7 and TRBJ2-1; 9 nucleotides agree with TRBD1. The CDR3 sequence is 13 residues long. Germline CDR1 is SSHAT and CDR2 is FNYEAQ (reference sequence).

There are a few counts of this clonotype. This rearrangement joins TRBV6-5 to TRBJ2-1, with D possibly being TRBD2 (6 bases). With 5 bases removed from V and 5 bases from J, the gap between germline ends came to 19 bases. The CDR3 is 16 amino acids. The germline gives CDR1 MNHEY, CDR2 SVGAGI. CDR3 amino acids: CASSPPVSGTDNEQFF. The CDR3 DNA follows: TGTGCCAGCAGTCCCCCGGTTAGCGGAACAGACAATGAGCAGTTCTTC.

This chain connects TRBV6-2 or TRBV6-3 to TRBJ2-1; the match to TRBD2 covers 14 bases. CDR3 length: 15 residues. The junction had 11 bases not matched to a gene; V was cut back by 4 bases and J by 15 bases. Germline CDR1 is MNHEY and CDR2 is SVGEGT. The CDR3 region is CASSSRQGTSGSRFF. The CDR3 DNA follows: TGTGCCAGCAGTTCGCGACAGGGGACTAGCGGGAGTAGGTTCTTC.

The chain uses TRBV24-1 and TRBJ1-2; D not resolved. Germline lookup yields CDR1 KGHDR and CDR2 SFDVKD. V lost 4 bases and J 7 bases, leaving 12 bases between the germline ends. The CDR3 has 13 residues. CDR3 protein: CATSEEVAPGYTF. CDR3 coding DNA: TGTGCCACCAGTGAAGAGGTGGCCCCTGGCTACACCTTC.

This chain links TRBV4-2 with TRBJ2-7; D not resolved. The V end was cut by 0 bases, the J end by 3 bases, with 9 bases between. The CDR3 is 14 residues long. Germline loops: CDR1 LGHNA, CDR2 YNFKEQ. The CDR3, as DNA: TGTGCCAGCAGCCAAGATGTAGTCTACTACGAGCAGTACTTC. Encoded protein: CASSQDVVYYEQYF.

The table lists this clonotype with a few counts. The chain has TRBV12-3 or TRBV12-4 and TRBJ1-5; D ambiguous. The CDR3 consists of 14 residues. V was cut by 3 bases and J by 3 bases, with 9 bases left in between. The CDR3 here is CASSFQTLNQPQHF. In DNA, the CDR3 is TGTGCCAGCAGTTTTCAGACACTCAATCAGCCCCAGCATTTT.

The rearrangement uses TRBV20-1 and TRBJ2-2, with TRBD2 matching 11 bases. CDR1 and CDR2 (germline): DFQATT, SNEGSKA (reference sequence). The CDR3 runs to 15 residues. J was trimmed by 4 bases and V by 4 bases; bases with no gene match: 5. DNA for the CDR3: TGCAGTGCTAAGTTAGCGGGAGGGGGCACCGGGGAGCTGTTTTTT. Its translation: CSAKLAGGGTGELFF.

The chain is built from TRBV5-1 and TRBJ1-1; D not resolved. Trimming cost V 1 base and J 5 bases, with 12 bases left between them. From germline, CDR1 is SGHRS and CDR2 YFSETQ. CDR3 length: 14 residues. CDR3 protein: CASSLFRAKTEAFF. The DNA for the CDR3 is TGCGCCAGCAGCTTGTTTCGGGCCAAGACTGAAGCTTTCTTT.